One sample yielded the 27 T cell receptor beta chains listed below, sequenced in a study of shared clonotypes between healthy human individuals. Profiling relied on immunoSEQ multiplex PCR, and the TCRdb table lists in-frame clones only, not all of them. Here the sample spans 2 million to 2.5 million clones, approximately 95% being singletons. The sample was naive CD4+ T cells from PBMCs. Subset described: CD45RA+ positively selected. The receptors originated from a man between 18 and 35 years old in good health. Some clones in this sample may be carry-over from other donors' samples.

The V gene is TRBV6-5, the J gene TRBJ1-1; the D is unclear. This CDR3 has 13 residues. Germline CDR1 and CDR2: MNHEY and SVGAGI. Deletions cut 0 bases from V and 10 bases from J, with 12 bases between. CDR3 residues: CASSYSQRTGAFF. CDR3 bases: TGTGCCAGCAGTTACTCCCAGAGGACGGGAGCTTTCTTT.

This chain uses TRBV6-5 with TRBJ2-7; possible D gene TRBD1, 5 bases. The CDR3 extends over 13 amino acids. The V end lost 2 bases, the J end lost 1 base, and 6 bases lay between the germline ends. Per the germline V gene, CDR1 is MNHEY and CDR2 is SVGAGI. The CDR3 sequence: CASSYKGSYEQYF. The CDR3, as DNA: TGTGCCAGCAGTTACAAGGGGTCCTACGAGCAGTACTTC.

The gene calls are TRBV20-1 and TRBJ2-5; possible D gene TRBD2, 5 bases. Germline lookup yields CDR1 DFQATT and CDR2 SNEGSKA (reference sequence). The CDR3 loop spans 11 amino acids. For the CDR3, the DNA is TGCAGAGTACGGACTTGGGAGACCCAGTACTTC. Protein product: CRVRTWETQYF.

This clone has a single count. The chain has TRBV4-2 and TRBJ1-5; D is uncertain. Germline lookup yields CDR1 LGHNA and CDR2 YNFKEQ. V shed 1 base and J shed 0 bases, with 10 bases lying between them. This CDR3 comprises 16 residues. The CDR3 sequence: CASSQGPHDSNQPQHF. DNA for the CDR3: TGTGCCAGCAGCCAAGGACCGCACGATAGCAATCAGCCCCAGCATTTT.

This clone was observed a few times. The chain has TRBV5-6 and TRBJ2-5; TRBD1 matches at 9 bases. Germline CDR1 and CDR2: SGHDT and YYEEEE. CDR3 length: 15 amino acids. The J segment lost 5 bases and the V segment lost 4 bases, leaving 9 bases of the junction unmatched. CDR3 DNA sequence: TGTGCCAGCAGCGGGCAACAGGGGGCGAGGGAGACCCAGTACTTC. Protein product: CASSGQQGARETQYF.

The chain combines TRBV19 with TRBJ2-2, with 9 bases matching TRBD1. The junction had 4 bases not matched to a gene; V was cut back by 8 bases and J by 3 bases. The CDR3 length is 14 residues. Germline loops: CDR1 LNHDA, CDR2 SQIVND (reference sequence). The CDR3: CASVDRGYTGELFF. The DNA for the CDR3 is TGTGCCAGTGTGGACAGGGGTTACACCGGGGAGCTGTTTTTT.

The chain uses TRBV11-2 and TRBJ2-2, with TRBD1 as a possible D gene (5 bases). V shed 0 bases and J shed 3 bases, with 11 bases lying between them. The CDR3 is 16 residues long. Germline-derived CDR1 and CDR2 are SGHAT and FQNNGV. This CDR3 reads CASSLEGQGYTGELFF. In DNA form, the CDR3 reads TGTGCCAGCAGCTTAGAAGGGCAGGGCTACACCGGGGAGCTGTTTTTT. The variable domain in full, completed from reference TRBV11-2 and TRBJ2-2, reads EAGVAQSPRYKIIEKRQSVAFWCNPISGHATLYWYQQILGQGPKLLIQFQNNGVVDDSQLPKDRFSAERLKGVDSTLKIQPAKLEDSAVYLCASSLEGQGYTGELFFGEGSRLTVL.

The V and J genes are TRBV2 and TRBJ1-2; TRBD1 matches 7 bases. CDR1 and CDR2 (germline): SNHLY, FYNNEI. The V and J ends lost 5 bases and 8 bases, in that order; junction bases with no gene match: 5. The CDR3 is 12 amino acids. Here the CDR3 DNA reads TGTGCCAGCAGTCGGGACAGTGAAGGCTACACCTTC. Protein product: CASSRDSEGYTF. The full variable domain, its missing parts supplied by reference TRBV2 and TRBJ1-2, is EPEVTQTPSHQVTQMGQEVILRCVPISNHLYFYWYRQILGQKVEFLVSFYNNEISEKSEIFDDQFSVERPDGSNFTLKIRSTKLEDSAMYFCASSRDSEGYTFGSGTRLTVV.

This chain uses TRBV28 with TRBJ2-2, with 11 bases that match TRBD1. Germline V gives CDR1 MDHEN, CDR2 SYDVKM. J lost 7 bases, V lost 4 bases, and 8 bases had no gene match. The CDR3 sequence is 16 residues long. CDR3 in DNA: TGTGCCAGCAGTTCCCCGGACAGGGGGCGGGTCGGGGAGCTGTTTTTT. Its protein is CASSSPDRGRVGELFF.

The V gene is TRBV7-2, the J gene TRBJ2-1; the D gene is possibly TRBD2 (6 bases). Between the trimmed V and J ends, which lost 5 bases and 6 bases, there was a span of 23 bases. From germline, CDR1 is SGHTA and CDR2 FQGNSA. The CDR3 is 17 residues long. CDR3 region: CASSPGTSRSPRNEQFF. In DNA, the CDR3 is TGTGCCAGCAGCCCCGGGACTTCTAGATCCCCTCGCAATGAGCAGTTCTTC.

The CDR3 DNA sequence: TGCGCCAGCAAGATGGGACAGGGGATAAACGAGCAGTACTTC. It yields the protein CASKMGQGINEQYF. The chain has TRBV10-2 and TRBJ2-7; 10 bases fit TRBD1. The CDR3 sequence is 14 residues long. The V gene end was trimmed by 7 bases and the J gene end by 5 bases; junction bases not matched to a gene: 8. Germline assignment: CDR1 WSHSY and CDR2 SAAADI.

This clone was recorded only once. V gene TRBV5-4 combines with J gene TRBJ2-7, with TRBD2 matching over 14 bases. Per germline, CDR1 SGHNT and CDR2 YYREEE (reference sequence). The CDR3 contains 15 residues. V shed 4 bases, J shed 3 bases, and the junction held 3 bases outside the gene matches. CDR3 residues: CASSGGLAGDYEQYF. In DNA form, the CDR3 reads TGTGCCAGCAGCGGGGGACTAGCGGGAGACTACGAGCAGTACTTC.

To note about this clone: The sample has other DNA sequences that encode this CDR3 too. The V gene is TRBV7-3, the J gene TRBJ1-1; D is uncertain. Trimming cost V 4 bases and J 8 bases, with 11 bases left between them. The CDR3 consists of 12 residues. Germline CDR1 SGHTA, CDR2 FQGTGA. The CDR3 here is CASSSRTGEAFF. CDR3 nucleotide sequence: TGTGCCAGCAGCTCCAGGACGGGAGAAGCTTTCTTT.

The CDR3 here is CSVEDHRASEQYF. The CDR3 nucleotides are TGCAGCGTTGAAGATCACAGGGCGAGCGAGCAGTACTTC. V and J are TRBV29-1 and TRBJ2-7; possibly TRBD1 for D (6 bases). This CDR3 is built from 13 residues. CDR1 and CDR2 (germline): SQVTM, ANQGSEA. Trimming took 0 bases from V and 6 from J, leaving 12 bases between them.

The chain recombines TRBV25-1 with TRBJ2-1; tentatively, D is TRBD1 or TRBD2 (5 bases each). V was shortened by 0 bases and J by 5 bases, with 14 bases between the two germline ends. The CDR3 is made up of 16 amino acids. Germline values: CDR1 MGHDK, CDR2 SYGVNS. The CDR3 spells CASSEYGGRPDNEQFF. The CDR3 coding sequence is TGTGCCAGCAGTGAATATGGGGGTAGGCCAGACAATGAGCAGTTCTTC.

The rearrangement joins TRBV28 to TRBJ2-4, with a weak D call TRBD1 (5 bases). This CDR3 spans 20 amino acids. Trimming removed 6 bases at V and 0 bases at J, with 27 bases between. Per the germline V gene, CDR1 is MDHEN and CDR2 is SYDVKM. Written as DNA, the CDR3 is TGTGCCAGCAGCCCATTAGACAGCTACGGGTTTAAATCAGCCAAAAACATTCAGTACTTC. Residues: CASSPLDSYGFKSAKNIQYF.

The gene calls are TRBV6-4 and TRBJ2-2; D remains unclear. This CDR3 is 14 amino acids long. The ends were cut back, 2 bases at V and 4 bases at J, with 8 bases in the middle. The germline V gene encodes CDR1 MRHNA and CDR2 SNTAGT. In nucleotides, the CDR3 is TGTGCCAGCAGTGACAAGCCGGGCACCGGGGAGCTGTTTTTT. Protein: CASSDKPGTGELFF.

The chain uses TRBV28 and TRBJ2-7; TRBD2 matches 11 bases. Trimming took 7 bases from V and 2 from J; bases not matched to a gene: 13. The V gene's germline CDR1 is MDHEN and CDR2 SYDVKM. This CDR3 is 17 amino acids long. Written as DNA, the CDR3 is TGTGCCAGCAACTCCCCTGGGGGGACTAGCGGAACCTACGAGCAGTACTTC. Protein sequence: CASNSPGGTSGTYEQYF.

The chain uses TRBV7-3 and TRBJ1-1; the D gene is possibly TRBD1 (6 bases). The CDR3 totals 15 residues. The germline V gene encodes CDR1 SGHTA and CDR2 FQGTGA. Between the trimmed V and J ends, which lost 1 base and 4 bases, there was a span of 13 bases. The CDR3 nucleotides are TGTGCCAGCAGCTTAAGTCCGGGGGCGAGCACTGAAGCTTTCTTT. Translated, it gives CASSLSPGASTEAFF.

The gene calls are TRBV19 and TRBJ2-2, with D possibly being TRBD2 (6 bases). V lost 1 base and J 3 bases, leaving 9 bases between the germline ends. Germline V gene lookup returns CDR1 LNHDA and CDR2 SQIVND (reference sequence). The length of the CDR3 is 15 residues. This chain's CDR3 is CASSIAGVHTGELFF. CDR3 coding DNA: TGTGCCAGTAGTATAGCGGGAGTGCACACCGGGGAGCTGTTTTTT.

The rearrangement uses TRBV29-1 and TRBJ2-7, with 13 bases that match TRBD2. Germline loops: CDR1 SQVTM, CDR2 ANQGSEA. The J segment lost 2 bases and the V segment lost 7 bases, leaving 5 bases of the junction unmatched. This CDR3 is 14 amino acids long. CDR3: CSGTLAGGPYEQYF. CDR3 coding DNA: TGCAGCGGGACACTAGCGGGAGGGCCCTACGAGCAGTACTTC.

The chain has TRBV7-2 and TRBJ2-2; a possible D gene is TRBD1 (6 bases). V was cut by 5 bases and J by 6 bases, with 13 bases left in between. The germline V gene encodes CDR1 SGHTA and CDR2 FQGNSA. The CDR3 spans 14 residues. CDR3 sequence (DNA): TGTGCCAGCAGCGTGGACAGATTCTCCGGGGAGCTGTTTTTT. The encoded protein is CASSVDRFSGELFF.

V is TRBV6-1 and J is TRBJ2-5, with a weak D call TRBD1 (5 bases). V gave up 1 base and J gave up 1 base, with 10 bases separating them. Germline V gives CDR1 MNHNS, CDR2 SASEGT. This CDR3 is 15 amino acids long. CDR3 in DNA: TGTGCCAGCAGTGAAGGGGGCTCAGGCCAAGAGACCCAGTACTTC. Its translation: CASSEGGSGQETQYF.

The chain has TRBV28 and TRBJ1-5, with 9 positions matching TRBD1. Germline V gives CDR1 MDHEN, CDR2 SYDVKM. Unmatched junction bases numbered 13, after V lost 6 bases and J lost 7 bases. This CDR3 contains 16 residues. For the CDR3, the DNA is TGTGCCAGCAGCCCGATCAAGACAGGGGGAAGACAGCCCCAGCATTTT. It codes for CASSPIKTGGRQPQHF.

V and J are TRBV5-4 and TRBJ1-2; 8 positions match TRBD1. CDR1 is SGHNT, CDR2 YYREEE, per germline (reference sequence). The CDR3 loop spans 14 amino acids. V lost 6 bases to trimming and J lost 7 bases; unmatched junction nucleotides: 11. CDR3 DNA: TGTGCCAGCACCCCCGGGGCAGGGGGCTTTGGCTACACCTTC. Amino acid sequence: CASTPGAGGFGYTF. The variable domain in full, with the rest retrieved from reference TRBV5-4 and TRBJ1-2, is ETGVTQSPTHLIKTRGQQVTLRCSSQSGHNTVSWYQQALGQGPQFIFQYYREEENGRGNFPPRFSGLQFPNYSSELNVNALELDDSALYLCASTPGAGGFGYTFGSGTRLTVV.

This chain connects TRBV28 to TRBJ1-2; weak D call: TRBD1 (6 bases). Germline loops: CDR1 MDHEN, CDR2 SYDVKM. There are 12 residues in the CDR3. Trimming shortened V by 6 bases and J by 8 bases, and 13 bases separated the two germline ends. This CDR3 reads CASSQDSPGYTF. Here the CDR3 DNA reads TGTGCCAGCAGCCAGGACAGCCCAGGCTACACCTTC.

The chain uses TRBV28 and TRBJ1-4; D is perhaps TRBD1 (5 bases). CDR3 size: 13 residues. V was pared by 10 bases and J by 5 bases, with 14 bases between. Germline V CDR1 and CDR2: MDHEN, SYDVKM. This chain's CDR3 is CATSRQINEKLFF. The CDR3 DNA reads TGTGCCACCAGCCGACAGATAAATGAAAAACTGTTTTTT.